Listed below are T cell receptor beta chains from one sample, sequenced in a study of OX40 agonist ivuxolimab in advanced cancers. Using immunoSEQ multiplex PCR, the repertoire was profiled, and TCRdb retains in-frame clones only, with some absent. In the table there are tens of thousands of clones, 85% to 90% of which are singletons. The specimen comprised CD4+ or CD8+ T cells sorted from blood, sampled in a trial of the OX40 agonist ivuxolimab. The origin of the receptors is an adult with an advanced solid tumor such as melanoma, head and neck, liver or kidney cancer. CDR3s include the opening cysteine and the closing phenylalanine or tryptophan. Each record gives: V gene, clone size, CDR3 length, J gene, D gene, CDR3 protein, CDR3 DNA. D genes are given only for firm matches. Some rows mark clone size as missing; the rest say once, few, many or name a class of expanded clone.

V: TRBV11-2; size: .; length: 14; J: TRBJ2-7; D: .; CDR3: CASSLDRDPYEQYF; DNA: TGTGCCAGCAGCTTAGACAGGGACCCCTACGAGCAGTACTTC
V: TRBV19; size: .; length: 13; J: TRBJ2-2; D: .; CDR3: CASSSQGPGELFF; DNA: TGTGCCAGTAGTTCCCAGGGTCCCGGGGAGCTGTTTTTT
V: TRBV25-1; size: .; length: 17; J: TRBJ2-5; D: .; CDR3: CASSEGNNWAIQETQYF; DNA: TGTGCCAGCAGTGAAGGGAACAACTGGGCTATACAAGAGACCCAGTACTTC
V: TRBV25-1; size: .; length: 15; J: TRBJ1-6; D: .; CDR3: CASSPAGVNNSPLHF; DNA: TGTGCCAGCAGTCCGGCAGGCGTTAATAATTCACCCCTCCACTTT
V: TRBV7-3; size: .; length: 14; J: TRBJ2-5; D: .; CDR3: CASSLRPGTETQYF; DNA: TGTGCCAGCAGCTTAAGGCCGGGGACGGAGACCCAGTACTTC
V: TRBV6-6; size: .; length: 14; J: TRBJ2-7; D: .; CDR3: CASSYPGSSYEQYF; DNA: TGTGCCAGCAGTTACCCCGGCAGTTCCTACGAGCAGTACTTC
V: TRBV7-8; size: .; length: 13; J: TRBJ1-2; D: .; CDR3: CASSPGGAGGYTF; DNA: TGTGCCAGCAGCCCGGGGGGGGCAGGTGGCTACACCTTC
V: TRBV10-3; size: .; length: 14; J: TRBJ1-6; D: .; CDR3: CAIRAGSYNSPLHF; DNA: TGTGCCATCAGAGCAGGTTCCTATAATTCACCCCTCCACTTT
V: TRBV10-3; size: .; length: 15; J: TRBJ2-5; D: TRBD1; CDR3: CAISDGQGSGETQYF; DNA: TGTGCCATCAGTGATGGACAGGGGTCGGGGGAGACCCAGTACTTC
V: TRBV4-3; size: .; length: 15; J: TRBJ2-2; D: .; CDR3: CASSPYVGDTGELFF; DNA: TGCGCCAGCAGCCCCTATGTGGGCGACACCGGGGAGCTGTTTTTT
V: TRBV10-3; size: .; length: 14; J: TRBJ2-2; D: TRBD1; CDR3: CAISVLQGSGELFF; DNA: TGTGCCATCAGTGTTCTACAGGGGTCCGGGGAGCTGTTTTTT
V: TRBV18; size: once; length: 12; J: TRBJ1-2; D: .; CDR3: CASSPDINGYTF; DNA: TGTGCCAGCTCACCAGATATAAATGGCTACACCTTC
V: TRBV9; size: .; length: 15; J: TRBJ1-1; D: .; CDR3: CASSVGGVQNTEAFF; DNA: TGTGCCAGCAGCGTCGGAGGAGTTCAAAACACTGAAGCTTTCTTT
V: TRBV6-6; size: .; length: 15; J: TRBJ1-3; D: .; CDR3: CASSDGRAGGDTIYF; DNA: TGTGCCAGCAGCGACGGTAGGGCGGGAGGCGACACCATATATTTT
V: TRBV5-6; size: .; length: 18; J: TRBJ1-5; D: .; CDR3: CASSSRRAGGPSNQPQHF; DNA: TGTGCCAGCAGCTCCCGCCGGGCCGGAGGGCCGAGCAATCAGCCCCAGCATTTT
V: TRBV7-2; size: .; length: 13; J: TRBJ1-5; D: .; CDR3: CASSRDFNQPQHF; DNA: TGTGCCAGCAGCAGGGATTTCAATCAGCCCCAGCATTTT
V: TRBV6-6; size: .; length: 11; J: TRBJ2-7; D: .; CDR3: CASSSIYEQYF; DNA: TGTGCCAGCAGCTCAATCTACGAGCAGTACTTC
V: TRBV11-3; size: .; length: 16; J: TRBJ1-2; D: .; CDR3: CASSSTALQANYGYTF; DNA: TGTGCCAGCAGTTCCACGGCGCTCCAAGCTAACTATGGCTACACCTTC
V: TRBV28; size: medium-sized; length: 14; J: TRBJ2-7; D: .; CDR3: CASSLFEDSYEQYF; DNA: TGTGCCAGCAGTCTTTTCGAGGACAGCTACGAGCAGTACTTC
V: TRBV6-6; size: .; length: 13; J: TRBJ2-7; D: .; CDR3: CASSYSGSYEQYF; DNA: TGTGCCAGCAGTTACAGCGGTTCCTACGAGCAGTACTTC
V: TRBV7-9; size: .; length: 12; J: TRBJ2-3; D: .; CDR3: CASSLDTDTQYF; DNA: TGTGCCAGCAGCTTAGACACAGATACGCAGTATTTT
V: TRBV10-3; size: once; length: 16; J: TRBJ2-1; D: TRBD1; CDR3: CAISGGQGLGGVEQFF; DNA: TGTGCCATCAGTGGCGGACAGGGCCTAGGTGGGGTTGAGCAGTTCTTC
V: TRBV6-6; size: .; length: 15; J: TRBJ1-4; D: .; CDR3: CASSYQRTVNEKLFF; DNA: TGTGCCAGCAGTTACCAGAGGACAGTGAATGAAAAACTGTTTTTT
V: TRBV7-9; size: .; length: 12; J: TRBJ1-1; D: .; CDR3: CASSLGPTEAFF; DNA: TGTGCCAGCAGCTTGGGACCCACTGAAGCTTTCTTT
V: TRBV4-1; size: .; length: 15; J: TRBJ2-7; D: TRBD1; CDR3: CASSPQPGQGYEQYF; DNA: TGCGCCAGCAGCCCACAACCGGGACAGGGCTACGAGCAGTACTTC
V: TRBV5-4; size: .; length: 15; J: TRBJ2-7; D: TRBD1; CDR3: CASSLVGTGGYEQYF; DNA: TGTGCCAGCAGCTTGGTTGGGACAGGGGGCTACGAGCAGTACTTC
V: TRBV28; size: .; length: 13; J: TRBJ2-7; D: .; CDR3: CASSLSNPYEQYF; DNA: TGTGCCAGCAGTTTATCTAACCCCTACGAGCAGTACTTC
V: TRBV19; size: .; length: 15; J: TRBJ1-6; D: .; CDR3: CASSIEISYNSPLHF; DNA: TGTGCCAGTAGTATCGAGATTTCCTATAATTCACCCCTCCACTTT
V: TRBV5-4; size: .; length: 13; J: TRBJ2-1; D: .; CDR3: CASSLPRSNEQFF; DNA: TGTGCCAGCAGCTTGCCTCGTTCCAATGAGCAGTTCTTC
V: TRBV5-1; size: .; length: 14; J: TRBJ1-4; D: .; CDR3: CASSLMTAEGKLFF; DNA: TGCGCCAGCAGCTTGATGACAGCCGAGGGAAAACTGTTTTTT
V: TRBV7-9; size: .; length: 17; J: TRBJ2-3; D: .; CDR3: CASSFATSLTATDTQYF; DNA: TGTGCCAGCAGCTTTGCTACTAGTCTTACGGCTACAGATACGCAGTATTTT
V: TRBV29-1; size: .; length: 14; J: TRBJ1-1; D: .; CDR3: CSVVGRSGGTEAFF; DNA: TGCAGCGTTGTAGGCCGCTCCGGGGGCACTGAAGCTTTCTTT
V: TRBV11-3; size: .; length: 16; J: TRBJ2-7; D: TRBD2; CDR3: CASSLDREALGYEQYF; DNA: TGTGCCAGCAGCTTAGATCGGGAGGCCCTAGGCTACGAGCAGTACTTC
V: TRBV6-6; size: once; length: 11; J: TRBJ1-1; D: .; CDR3: CASRRDTEAFF; DNA: TGTGCCAGCAGGAGGGACACTGAAGCTTTCTTT
V: TRBV19; size: .; length: 11; J: TRBJ1-4; D: .; CDR3: CASSIYEKLFF; DNA: TGTGCCAGTAGTATTTATGAAAAACTGTTTTTT
V: TRBV7-3; size: .; length: 15; J: TRBJ2-5; D: .; CDR3: CASSRLGLSQETQYF; DNA: TGTGCCAGCAGCCGTCTCGGGCTGTCCCAAGAGACCCAGTACTTC
V: TRBV2; size: .; length: 14; J: TRBJ2-1; D: .; CDR3: CAIQMVQGRDEQFF; DNA: TGTGCCATACAAATGGTACAGGGACGAGATGAGCAGTTCTTC
V: TRBV9; size: .; length: 15; J: TRBJ2-5; D: .; CDR3: CASSVAPQGSETQYF; DNA: TGTGCCAGCAGCGTAGCCCCACAAGGTTCCGAGACCCAGTACTTC
V: TRBV19; size: .; length: 11; J: TRBJ1-5; D: TRBD1; CDR3: CASERQGLQHF; DNA: TGTGCCAGCGAGAGACAGGGGCTCCAGCATTTT
V: TRBV9; size: .; length: 15; J: TRBJ1-1; D: TRBD1; CDR3: CASSSSVTGIAEAFF; DNA: TGTGCCAGCAGCAGCTCCGTGACAGGGATCGCTGAAGCTTTCTTT
V: TRBV25-1; size: .; length: 12; J: TRBJ1-3; D: .; CDR3: CASSEGTFTIYF; DNA: TGTGCCAGCAGTGAGGGGACTTTCACCATATATTTT
V: TRBV6-1; size: few; length: 15; J: TRBJ2-5; D: .; CDR3: CASSEGWGTQETQYF; DNA: TGTGCCAGCAGTGAGGGTTGGGGGACCCAAGAGACCCAGTACTTC